The sequence of this TCR beta chain was determined in a study of T cells in Graves' hyperthyroidism and ophthalmopathy. The study, taken as a whole, reports: Most expanded thyroid clonotypes above 0.001 also appeared in blood.

TCR beta CDR3 sequences were amplified from RNA transcripts. The HTBI set primed first-round TCR CDR3 RT-PCR. TCRdb recomputed calls from the multiplex PCR reads with MiXCR, one row per CDR3 protein. Of about 360,000 distinct CDR3 sequences listed, about 13% are singletons. This clonotype was observed at least ten times. The antigen is not known. The J segment lost 5 bases and the V segment lost 5 bases, leaving 4 bases of the junction unmatched. The CDR3 contains 15 residues. Germline V gene sequence: CDR1 SGHVS, CDR2 FNYEAQ. The source material was blood. The TCR was taken from a woman younger than 35 with Graves' hyperthyroidism. V is TRBV7-6 and J is TRBJ2-1; 12 nucleotides agree with TRBD2. The CDR3 sequence: CASSQLAGGDNEQFF. Written as DNA, the CDR3 is TGTGCCAGCAGCCAACTAGCGGGGGGAGACAATGAGCAGTTCTTC.